The next 8 T cell receptor beta chains were all read from a single sample in a study of blood T cell repertoires in COVID-19. Clones were read by immunoSEQ multiplex PCR, and TCRdb kept only the in-frame ones, dropping some. Altogether about 73,000 clones are present, 65% to 85% being singletons, with the ten largest covering around 4.1%. The sequenced sample consisted of peripheral blood. The source of these receptors is a woman aged 55-69 years with acute or convalescent COVID-19.

The CDR3 spells CASSLAALSYEQYF. In DNA, the CDR3 is TGTGCCAGCAGCTTAGCAGCGCTCTCCTACGAGCAGTACTTC. The gene calls are TRBV7-2 and TRBJ2-7; the D is unclear. CDR1 is SGHTA, CDR2 FQGNSA, per germline. V lost 0 bases to trimming and J lost 0 bases, with 6 bases between them. There are 14 residues in the CDR3.

The chain has TRBV5-1 and TRBJ2-1, with 10 positions matching TRBD2. This CDR3 comprises 16 residues. Unmatched junction bases numbered 3, after V lost 0 bases and J lost 3 bases. CDR1 SGHRS and CDR2 YFSETQ come from the germline V gene. This CDR3 reads CASSLEAGGIYNEQFF. The CDR3, as DNA: TGCGCCAGCAGCTTGGAAGCGGGGGGGATCTACAATGAGCAGTTCTTC.

This clone showed up just once. This chain links TRBV5-1 with TRBJ2-5, with D perhaps matching TRBD2 (6 bases). Germline lookup yields CDR1 SGHRS and CDR2 YFSETQ. The V end was cut by 1 base, the J end by 4 bases, with 14 bases between. This CDR3 is 15 amino acids long. The CDR3 spells CASSLYGGVAETQYF. CDR3 DNA: TGCGCCAGCAGCTTGTACGGCGGGGTAGCAGAGACCCAGTACTTC.

The V gene is TRBV6-5, the J gene TRBJ2-7, with 10 nucleotides matching TRBD1. Germline V gene lookup returns CDR1 MNHEY and CDR2 SVGAGI. This CDR3 spans 14 amino acids. The V gene end was trimmed by 5 bases and the J gene end by 7 bases; junction bases not matched to a gene: 8. Here the CDR3 reads CASSLTGGAWEQYF. The CDR3 nucleotides are TGTGCCAGCAGTCTGACAGGGGGCGCCTGGGAGCAGTACTTC.

The chain links TRBV28 to TRBJ2-7; 11 bases fit TRBD2. Germline assignment: CDR1 MDHEN and CDR2 SYDVKM. Unmatched junction bases numbered 6, after V lost 5 bases and J lost 0 bases. This CDR3 has 16 amino acids. The chain's CDR3 is CASSDGLAGDSYEQYF. Written as DNA, the CDR3 is TGTGCCAGCAGTGACGGACTAGCGGGCGACTCCTACGAGCAGTACTTC.

The rearrangement links TRBV4-2 to TRBJ1-1; D perhaps matches TRBD1 (6 bases). The CDR3 totals 14 residues. Trimming took off 5 bases at V and 1 base at J, with 11 bases between the two ends. Germline V gives CDR1 LGHNA, CDR2 YNFKEQ. The CDR3 loop reads CASSLYRANTEAFF. The CDR3 nucleotides read TGTGCCAGCAGCTTATACAGGGCGAACACTGAAGCTTTCTTT.

The genes are TRBV6-5 and TRBJ2-2; 11 bases are a match to TRBD2. This CDR3 has 15 residues. Unmatched junction bases numbered 4, after V lost 4 bases and J lost 6 bases. Per germline, CDR1 MNHEY and CDR2 SVGAGI. The DNA of the CDR3 is TGTGCCAGCAGTTCCGGGACTAGCGGCTCCGGGGAGCTGTTTTTT. Translated, it gives CASSSGTSGSGELFF.

This clone was observed a handful of times. The CDR3 region has the DNA TGTGCCAGCAGCACGACCGACACCTCCTACGAGCAGTACTTC. Amino acid sequence: CASSTTDTSYEQYF. The V call is TRBV13, the J call TRBJ2-7; D remains ambiguous. Germline-derived CDR1 and CDR2 are PRHDT and FYEKMQ (reference sequence). CDR3 length equals 14 residues. V was clipped by 5 bases and J by 0 bases, with 11 bases between them.